This TCR beta chain is drawn from a study of T cell changes during pregnancy in multiple sclerosis. Generated by immunoSEQ multiplex PCR, the TCRdb table keeps only in-frame clones and is missing some. This table holds around 40,000 clones, approximately 90% found once. Germline-derived CDR1 and CDR2 are SGHAT and FQNNGV. CDR3 size: 13 residues. V lost 5 bases and J lost 13, with 20 bases in between. The sample consisted of CD4+ T cells from peripheral blood mononuclear cells, taken in the first trimester of pregnancy. The rearrangement links TRBV11-2 to TRBJ2-5; a weak D match, TRBD2 (6 bases). This clonotype was obtained from a female donor in good health, enrolled as a control in a pregnancy study. Here the CDR3 reads CASSLMYNSGGYF. The CDR3 bases are TGTGCCAGCAGCCTAATGTACAATAGCGGAGGGTACTTC.